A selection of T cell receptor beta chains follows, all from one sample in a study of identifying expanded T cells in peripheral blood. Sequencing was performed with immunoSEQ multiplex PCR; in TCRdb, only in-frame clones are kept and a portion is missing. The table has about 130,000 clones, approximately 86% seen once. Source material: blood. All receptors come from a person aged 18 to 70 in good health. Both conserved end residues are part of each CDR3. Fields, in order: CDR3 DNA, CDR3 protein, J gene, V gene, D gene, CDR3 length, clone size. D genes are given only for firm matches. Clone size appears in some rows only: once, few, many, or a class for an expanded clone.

cdr3_nt: TGTGCCAGCTCACCGTATGACAGTGCCGCCGAGCAGTACTTC
cdr3_aa: CASSPYDSAAEQYF
j_call: TRBJ2-7
v_call: TRBV18
d_call: NA
cdr3_length: 14
clone_size: NA

cdr3_nt: TGTGCCAGCAGCTTAGTTGGATGGACCATATATTTT
cdr3_aa: CASSLVGWTIYF
j_call: TRBJ1-3
v_call: TRBV11-2
d_call: NA
cdr3_length: 12
clone_size: few

cdr3_nt: TGTGCCAGCAGTGCAGACCGCTTTAATGGCTACACCTTC
cdr3_aa: CASSADRFNGYTF
j_call: TRBJ1-2
v_call: TRBV28
d_call: NA
cdr3_length: 13
clone_size: NA

cdr3_nt: TGTGCCAGTAGTTTGTCAGGGGGCCTTGAAGAGCAGTACTTC
cdr3_aa: CASSLSGGLEEQYF
j_call: TRBJ2-7
v_call: TRBV19
d_call: TRBD1
cdr3_length: 14
clone_size: NA

cdr3_nt: TGTGCCAGCTCCCTGCGGGGTCATGAAAAACTGTTTTTT
cdr3_aa: CASSLRGHEKLFF
j_call: TRBJ1-4
v_call: TRBV6-5
d_call: NA
cdr3_length: 13
clone_size: NA

cdr3_nt: TGTGCCAGCACCGCGGGGGCGGGGGAGGAGACCCAGTACTTC
cdr3_aa: CASTAGAGEETQYF
j_call: TRBJ2-5
v_call: TRBV11-3
d_call: NA
cdr3_length: 14
clone_size: once

cdr3_nt: TGTGCCAGCACGAGTCCCGCGGTGGGCAGTTCCTACAATGAGCAGTTCTTC
cdr3_aa: CASTSPAVGSSYNEQFF
j_call: TRBJ2-1
v_call: TRBV7-9
d_call: NA
cdr3_length: 17
clone_size: many

cdr3_nt: TGTGCCACCTCGGAGTGGAGAGATAGCAATCAGCCCCAGCATTTT
cdr3_aa: CATSEWRDSNQPQHF
j_call: TRBJ1-5
v_call: TRBV6-5
d_call: NA
cdr3_length: 15
clone_size: NA

cdr3_nt: TGTGCCAGCAGCAAAACTGATCGGGACAGCGATGGGCCCCAGCATTTT
cdr3_aa: CASSKTDRDSDGPQHF
j_call: TRBJ1-5
v_call: TRBV2
d_call: TRBD1
cdr3_length: 16
clone_size: NA

cdr3_nt: TGCAGCGTTGTGGAGGCAACTAATGAAAAACTGTTTTTT
cdr3_aa: CSVVEATNEKLFF
j_call: TRBJ1-4
v_call: TRBV29-1
d_call: NA
cdr3_length: 13
clone_size: NA

cdr3_nt: TGTGCCAGCAGTTTGACTAGCGGGAGATTTGAGCAGTTCTTC
cdr3_aa: CASSLTSGRFEQFF
j_call: TRBJ2-1
v_call: TRBV28
d_call: TRBD2
cdr3_length: 14
clone_size: NA

cdr3_nt: TGTGCCAGCTCCTACCAATCAGGGGGCAATGAGCAGTTCTTC
cdr3_aa: CASSYQSGGNEQFF
j_call: TRBJ2-1
v_call: TRBV18
d_call: TRBD1
cdr3_length: 14
clone_size: NA

cdr3_nt: TGTGCCAGCAGACCTATGACAGGGGCCTATGAAGCTTTCTTT
cdr3_aa: CASRPMTGAYEAFF
j_call: TRBJ1-1
v_call: TRBV28
d_call: TRBD1
cdr3_length: 14
clone_size: NA

cdr3_nt: TGTGCCAGCAGTTTACGCGGCGGACAGCCTGGAGACTATGGCTACACCTTC
cdr3_aa: CASSLRGGQPGDYGYTF
j_call: TRBJ1-2
v_call: TRBV28
d_call: NA
cdr3_length: 17
clone_size: NA

cdr3_nt: TGTGCCAGTAGTATGGGACTGATCCAAGAGACCCAGTACTTC
cdr3_aa: CASSMGLIQETQYF
j_call: TRBJ2-5
v_call: TRBV19
d_call: NA
cdr3_length: 14
clone_size: NA

cdr3_nt: TGCGCCAGCAGCTTGAGCTTGGAGACCCAGTACTTC
cdr3_aa: CASSLSLETQYF
j_call: TRBJ2-5
v_call: TRBV5-1
d_call: NA
cdr3_length: 12
clone_size: NA

cdr3_nt: TGCGCCAGCAGTGAATTTCAGGGAAGCGGCAATCAGCCCCAGCATTTT
cdr3_aa: CASSEFQGSGNQPQHF
j_call: TRBJ1-5
v_call: TRBV10-2
d_call: NA
cdr3_length: 16
clone_size: NA

cdr3_nt: TGCGCCAGCAGCCCCTATGGGCTAGCGGGGGCCTACCAAGAGACCCAGTACTTC
cdr3_aa: CASSPYGLAGAYQETQYF
j_call: TRBJ2-5
v_call: TRBV5-1
d_call: TRBD2
cdr3_length: 18
clone_size: few

cdr3_nt: TGTGCCAGTAGTACCCCTGGCGCTAGCGGGGGCTACAATGAGCAGTTCTTC
cdr3_aa: CASSTPGASGGYNEQFF
j_call: TRBJ2-1
v_call: TRBV19
d_call: TRBD2
cdr3_length: 17
clone_size: NA

cdr3_nt: TGTGCCAGCATGCCGGGGGCCAACGTCCTGACTTTC
cdr3_aa: CASMPGANVLTF
j_call: TRBJ2-6
v_call: TRBV2
d_call: NA
cdr3_length: 12
clone_size: NA

cdr3_nt: TGTGCCAGCTCCCGGGGACAGCTGAACACTGAAGCTTTCTTT
cdr3_aa: CASSRGQLNTEAFF
j_call: TRBJ1-1
v_call: TRBV5-4
d_call: TRBD1
cdr3_length: 14
clone_size: NA

cdr3_nt: TGTGCCATCAGTGAAAGAGGTGATAATGAAAAACTGTTTTTT
cdr3_aa: CAISERGDNEKLFF
j_call: TRBJ1-4
v_call: TRBV10-3
d_call: NA
cdr3_length: 14
clone_size: NA

cdr3_nt: TGTGCCAGCAGTCATGGGACAGAGTATGGCTACACCTTC
cdr3_aa: CASSHGTEYGYTF
j_call: TRBJ1-2
v_call: TRBV6-1
d_call: TRBD1
cdr3_length: 13
clone_size: NA

cdr3_nt: TGTGCCAGCAGCCAAGATTCGACCGGGGAGCTGTTTTTT
cdr3_aa: CASSQDSTGELFF
j_call: TRBJ2-2
v_call: TRBV14
d_call: NA
cdr3_length: 13
clone_size: NA

cdr3_nt: TGTGCCAGCTCACCCCCGTCTGTCCCCGGAAACACCATATATTTT
cdr3_aa: CASSPPSVPGNTIYF
j_call: TRBJ1-3
v_call: TRBV18
d_call: NA
cdr3_length: 15
clone_size: NA

cdr3_nt: TGTGCCAGCAGTCCCCTTGGAGACACCATATATTTT
cdr3_aa: CASSPLGDTIYF
j_call: TRBJ1-3
v_call: TRBV7-9
d_call: NA
cdr3_length: 12
clone_size: NA

cdr3_nt: TGCGCCAGCAGCTTGGACAGAATGAACACTGAAGCTTTCTTT
cdr3_aa: CASSLDRMNTEAFF
j_call: TRBJ1-1
v_call: TRBV5-1
d_call: NA
cdr3_length: 14
clone_size: NA

cdr3_nt: TGTGCCAGCAGCCCAGGAGGGACGAACACCGGGGAGCTGTTTTTT
cdr3_aa: CASSPGGTNTGELFF
j_call: TRBJ2-2
v_call: TRBV28
d_call: NA
cdr3_length: 15
clone_size: once

cdr3_nt: TGTGCCAGCAGTCCTCTAGGAGGCGACGAGCAGTACTTC
cdr3_aa: CASSPLGGDEQYF
j_call: TRBJ2-7
v_call: TRBV6-1
d_call: NA
cdr3_length: 13
clone_size: NA